This T cell receptor (beta chain) was recorded in a study of blood T cells in healthy people across ages. PCR was performed a second time for roughly 7 to 11 cycles using a sample-barcoded 5' primer and a J-beta primer mix. Every cDNA was tagged by a template-switch adaptor with 12 random nucleotides. TCRdb reprocessed the 5' RACE reads with MiXCR, giving one entry per CDR3 protein. The table records 700,000 or so distinct CDR3 sequences, 35% to 50% of them present only once. The CDR3 is made up of 14 amino acids. V gave up 3 bases and J gave up 5 bases, with 12 bases separating them. The germline CDR1 and CDR2 sequences are SEHNR and FQNEAQ (reference sequence).

The rearrangement joins TRBV7-9 to TRBJ2-3; D is perhaps TRBD2 (5 bases). Source material: blood. This receptor was obtained from an elderly man in good health. CDR3 loop: CASSFASRVDTQYF. CDR3 DNA sequence: TGTGCCAGCAGCTTTGCTAGCCGAGTAGATACGCAGTATTTT.